This TCR beta chain was captured by sequencing in a study of spatial heterogeneity in lung cancer. Study-wide results and caveats: Blood contained ubiquitous expanded tumor TCRs more at resection than at follow-up.

The CDR3 spans 15 residues. From germline, CDR1 is MDHEN and CDR2 SYDVKM. After removal of 5 bases from V and 3 bases from J, the junction contained 8 bases not matched to a gene. Time point meaning: sample taken at primary tumor resection. Without sorting, whole RNA was sequenced from tumor, nontumor lung or frozen PBMC. The donors comprised approximately 75 untreated early-stage non-small cell lung cancer patients. This clonotype is termed medium-sized. Its antigen is currently unknown. Since it is a stray read in a library aimed at alpha chains, this beta chain has a size that is not meaningful. In TCRdb, the 5' RACE reads were re-called with MiXCR into one record per CDR3 protein. The sample holds 10,000 to 15,000 distinct CDR3 sequences, 3% to 4% seen once.

This specimen was PBMCs, taken at surgery. The V call is TRBV28, the J call TRBJ1-2; 8 bases are shared with TRBD1. The source of this sequence is a male donor with early-stage non-small cell lung cancer. As DNA, the CDR3 is TGTGCCAGCAGTCCAAGTCCGACAGGGGACTATGGCTACACCTTC. Protein product: CASSPSPTGDYGYTF.